This T cell receptor beta chain was captured in a study of technical replicates of blood from a few donors. The protocol was immunoSEQ multiplex PCR, while the TCRdb copy is restricted to in-frame clones and leaves out a portion. Among tens of thousands of clones, 96% were seen once, and the ten largest hold approximately 0.4%. This CDR3 region has 16 residues. CDR1 and CDR2 from the germline V gene are LGHNA and YSLEER. Trimming took 1 base from V and 8 from J; bases not matched to a gene: 6. This clone was detected once. The clonotype comes from a human donor in good health. Sequencing was done on a sample of T cells isolated from PBMCs. This sequence joins TRBV4-3 and TRBJ2-2; 11 bases are a match to TRBD2. In DNA form, the CDR3 reads TGCGCCAGCAGCCAAGTAGCGGGAGGGCCTTTGGGGGAGCTGTTTTTT. It is translated as CASSQVAGGPLGELFF.